Sequencing of this T cell receptor (beta chain) was carried out in a study of T cell responses to AZD1222 COVID-19 vaccine. Whole-study results and caveats: Only after the peak T cell response were repertoires sampled. Possibly, clonal diversity was underestimated; donors were largely white British and included more females.

In its sample, this clone was seen once. Its target is unknown. CDR1 and CDR2 from the germline V gene are SEHNR and FQNEAQ (reference sequence). The CDR3 sequence is 15 residues long. Trimming took 1 base from V and 4 from J, leaving 13 bases between them. Sequencing was performed with immunoSEQ multiplex PCR; in TCRdb, only in-frame clones are kept and a portion is missing. The table shows under 90,000 clones, with about 83% occurring only once. This specimen consisted of peripheral blood, obtained 28 days after the second AZD1222 dose. The chain combines TRBV7-9 with TRBJ1-2; D not resolved. The origin of this receptor is an adult who received the AZD1222 COVID-19 vaccine. Here the CDR3 reads CASSLDPGRTYGYTF. In DNA form, the CDR3 reads TGTGCCAGCAGCTTAGATCCGGGCAGAACCTATGGCTACACCTTC. The whole variable domain, remainder taken from reference TRBV7-9 and TRBJ1-2, is DTGVSQNPRHKITKRGQNVTFRCDPISEHNRLYWYRQTLGQGPEFLTYFQNEAQLEKSRLLSDRFSAERPKGSFSTLEIQRTEQGDSAMYLCASSLDPGRTYGYTFGSGTRLTVV.